Following are 32 T cell receptor beta chains from one sample sequenced in a study of response to subunit inactivated influenza vaccine. TCRdb ran MiXCR on the RT-PCR reads and lists one entry per CDR3 protein. The sample has 500,000 to 600,000 distinct CDR3 sequences, about 11% seen once; the top ten hold approximately 10%. Another study also made use of these data, one on T cells expressing NK-cell markers. That publication notes: Beta-chain TCR cDNA was generated via 5'RACE template switching with UMIs.

The source was PBMCs from blood, collected on the day of vaccination. The origin of the receptors is a man aged 45-65 years who received an inactivated influenza vaccine.

V usage is TRBV12-3 or TRBV12-4 and J usage is TRBJ2-5; perhaps TRBD2 as D (7 bases). V was trimmed by 4 bases and J by 7 bases, leaving 16 bases between them. The CDR3 spans 14 residues. CDR3 DNA sequence: TGTGCCAGCAGTTCTGCGGGGGCCCTGACGACCCAGTACTTC. It codes for CASSSAGALTTQYF.

This clonotype was recorded a few times. The chain links TRBV6-1 to TRBJ2-5, with D hard to call. The CDR3 length is 14 residues. Per germline, CDR1 MNHNS and CDR2 SASEGT. Trimming left V 6 bases short and J 4 bases short, with 15 bases between. The DNA of the CDR3 is TGTGCCAGCAGCCCCGGTTATGGGTCAGAGACCCAGTACTTC. The encoded protein is CASSPGYGSETQYF.

This clonotype was seen at least ten times. The chain couples TRBV29-1 to TRBJ1-1, with D perhaps TRBD1 (5 bases). In germline, CDR1 is SQVTM, CDR2 ANQGSEA. Trimming shortened V by 4 bases and J by 0 bases, and 9 bases separated the two germline ends. CDR3 length: 13 amino acids. CDR3 sequence: CSVVGHLNTEAFF. DNA for the CDR3: TGCAGCGTTGTTGGACACTTGAACACTGAAGCTTTCTTT.

This clonotype came up a few times. The chain combines TRBV6-5 with TRBJ2-1, with D possibly being TRBD1 or TRBD2 (6 bases each). Trimming shortened V by 4 bases and J by 3 bases, and 13 bases separated the two germline ends. CDR1 and CDR2 from the germline V gene are MNHEY and SVGAGI. This CDR3 has 15 amino acids. The CDR3 region has the DNA TGTGCCAGCAGTTCGGGCAGGGGAGGCTACAATGAGCAGTTCTTC. It yields the protein CASSSGRGGYNEQFF.

This clonotype was counted between two and nine times. V is TRBV6-2 or TRBV6-3 and J is TRBJ1-5, with D tentatively TRBD1 (5 bases). V lost 2 bases to trimming and J lost 2 bases, with 13 bases between them. From germline, CDR1 is MNHEY and CDR2 SVGEGT. The CDR3 runs to 16 residues. CDR3 region: CASSYRGGVGNQPQHF. The CDR3 coding sequence is TGTGCCAGCAGTTACCGGGGAGGGGTTGGCAATCAGCCCCAGCATTTT.

This clonotype was counted many times. The CDR3 loop reads CASSQASGPLPLFF. The CDR3 coding sequence is TGTGCCAGCAGCCAAGCCTCCGGTCCGCTCCCGCTGTTTTTT. The chain recombines TRBV3-1 with TRBJ2-2; D unresolved. Germline V gene sequence: CDR1 LGHDT, CDR2 YNNKEL (reference sequence). V shed 1 base and J shed 13 bases, with 16 bases lying between them. The CDR3 is 14 amino acids.

This clonotype was observed once. The V and J genes are TRBV20-1 and TRBJ1-5; the D is unclear. Germline CDR1 reads DFQATT; CDR2 reads SNEGSKA (reference sequence). Trimming pared 3 bases from V and 0 bases from J, leaving 9 bases between. The CDR3 totals 14 residues. The CDR3 nucleotides are TGCAGTGCTAGGGGCCAGGCTAGCAATCAGCCCCAGCATTTT. Its protein product is CSARGQASNQPQHF.

The V gene is TRBV9, the J gene TRBJ1-1; tentative D call: TRBD1 (5 bases). CDR3 size: 14 residues. Trimming removed 4 bases at V and 6 bases at J, with 16 bases between. Germline-derived CDR1 and CDR2 are SGDLS and YYNGEE. The CDR3 reads CASSRGEGQSEAFF. The CDR3 DNA is TGTGCCAGCAGCCGAGGCGAGGGGCAGTCTGAAGCTTTCTTT.

This clonotype has more than one count but fewer than ten. The chain has TRBV2 and TRBJ1-2; 7 bases are shared with TRBD1. V shed 7 bases and J 2 bases; nucleotides not matched to a gene: 4. The CDR3 is 13 amino acids. Germline V gene sequence: CDR1 SNHLY, CDR2 FYNNEI. The CDR3 sequence is CASTQGLNYGYTF. In DNA, the CDR3 is TGTGCCAGCACACAGGGGCTCAACTATGGCTACACCTTC. The full variable domain, rest sourced from reference TRBV2 and TRBJ1-2, is EPEVTQTPSHQVTQMGQEVILRCVPISNHLYFYWYRQILGQKVEFLVSFYNNEISEKSEIFDDQFSVERPDGSNFTLKIRSTKLEDSAMYFCASTQGLNYGYTFGSGTRLTVV.

This clonotype was seen a handful of times. V and J are TRBV12-3 or TRBV12-4 and TRBJ2-1; 9 nucleotides agree with TRBD1. This CDR3 comprises 12 residues. The J segment lost 11 bases and the V segment lost 6 bases, leaving 5 bases of the junction unmatched. CDR3 nucleotides: TGTGCCAGCAGCCTCGGGACAGGGAAGCAGTTCTTC. It translates to CASSLGTGKQFF.

This clonotype has a handful of counts. V gene TRBV5-1 combines with J gene TRBJ2-7; 7 bases are a match to TRBD2. CDR3 length: 15 amino acids. V lost 0 bases to trimming and J lost 4 bases; unmatched junction nucleotides: 7. Looked up from germline, CDR1 is SGHRS and CDR2 is YFSETQ. The CDR3 sequence is CASSLESGAAYEQYF. CDR3 sequence (DNA): TGCGCCAGCAGCTTGGAGAGCGGGGCCGCGTACGAGCAGTACTTC.

This clonotype has only a few counts. The chain carries TRBV10-3 and TRBJ2-7, with 8 bases aligning to TRBD1. CDR1 is ENHRY, CDR2 SYGVKD, per germline. The CDR3 extends over 13 amino acids. Germline trimming cut 6 bases from V and 7 bases from J; bases unmatched to any gene: 8. CDR3 DNA: TGTGCCATCAGCCTGACAGGGGCGCGAGAGCAGTACTTC. It translates to CAISLTGAREQYF.

This clonotype was counted a few times. The chain joins TRBV4-1 to TRBJ1-3; a possible D gene is TRBD1 (5 bases). CDR3 length equals 15 residues. Trimming took 7 bases from V and 0 from J, leaving 13 bases between them. The germline V gene encodes CDR1 MGHRA and CDR2 YSYEKL. The CDR3 protein is CASKVFDSSGNTIYF. CDR3 coding DNA: TGCGCCAGCAAAGTTTTTGACAGCTCTGGAAACACCATATATTTT.

This chain uses TRBV15 with TRBJ2-1, with TRBD2 matching 8 bases. The length of the CDR3 is 20 residues. Germline values: CDR1 LNHNV, CDR2 YYDKDF (reference sequence). Unmatched junction bases numbered 19, after V lost 2 bases and J lost 4 bases. CDR3 DNA sequence: TGTGCCACCAGCAGAACTACAGCGGGAGTCGTCTTGGGGGAGTACAATGAGCAGTTCTTC. It specifies CATSRTTAGVVLGEYNEQFF.

This clonotype has a handful of counts. The chain uses TRBV5-1 and TRBJ2-3, with D perhaps TRBD2 (5 bases). This CDR3 has 15 residues. The germline gives CDR1 SGHRS, CDR2 YFSETQ. The germline V and J ends were trimmed by 2 bases and 4 bases, with 14 bases remaining between them. The DNA of the CDR3 is TGCGCCAGCAGCTTATGGGGAGTTGGGGCAGATACGCAGTATTTT. Its translation: CASSLWGVGADTQYF.

This clonotype showed up just a few times. The V and J genes are TRBV4-3 and TRBJ2-1; the match to TRBD2 covers 7 bases. The CDR3 runs to 13 residues. Germline V gene lookup returns CDR1 LGHNA and CDR2 YSLEER. The J segment lost 5 bases and the V segment lost 3 bases, leaving 1 base of the junction unmatched. The CDR3 DNA sequence: TGCGCCAGCAGCCATGGACTAGACAATGAGCAGTTCTTC. It yields the protein CASSHGLDNEQFF.

This clonotype was picked up a small number of times. The chain is built from TRBV6-2 or TRBV6-3 and TRBJ1-2, with a tentative D call TRBD1 (5 bases). The ends were cut back, 8 bases at V and 6 bases at J, with 19 bases in the middle. This CDR3 region has 14 residues. CDR1 MNHEY and CDR2 SVGEGT come from the germline V gene. The CDR3: CASSPMGRRDGYTF. The CDR3 DNA reads as TGTGCCAGCTCACCCATGGGACGGCGAGATGGCTACACCTTC.

The rearrangement joins TRBV20-1 to TRBJ2-5; possible D gene TRBD2, 6 bases. Trimming cost V 5 bases and J 4 bases, with 23 bases left between them. The CDR3 length is 16 residues. Looked up from germline, CDR1 is DFQATT and CDR2 is SNEGSKA (reference sequence). The CDR3 bases are TGCAGTGCTGGAGGGGTAGTTGGCGGGATTGGAGAGACCCAGTACTTC. As protein: CSAGGVVGGIGETQYF.

CDR3 in amino acids: CASRTEEGTDNEQFF. CDR3 sequence (DNA): TGTGCCAGCAGGACGGAGGAAGGGACAGACAATGAGCAGTTCTTC. V and J are TRBV12-3 or TRBV12-4 and TRBJ2-1; 7 bases map to TRBD1. The CDR3 covers 15 residues. The V gene end was trimmed by 6 bases and the J gene end by 5 bases; junction bases not matched to a gene: 10.

V gene TRBV4-1 combines with J gene TRBJ2-6, with TRBD2 matching 12 bases. V shed 2 bases and J 3 bases; nucleotides not matched to a gene: 5. This CDR3 contains 18 residues. Germline lookup yields CDR1 MGHRA and CDR2 YSYEKL. As DNA, the CDR3 is TGCGCCAGCAGCCAACCGACTAGCGGGAGTGGTGGGGCCAACGTCCTGACTTTC. This encodes CASSQPTSGSGGANVLTF.

This clonotype has a handful of counts. V and J are TRBV11-3 and TRBJ2-3; a weak D match, TRBD2 (5 bases). The CDR3 covers 17 residues. V was cut by 1 base and J by 4 bases, with 18 bases left in between. From germline, CDR1 is SGHNT and CDR2 YENEEA. For the CDR3, the DNA is TGTGCCAGCAGCTTAGGACTATCAAGTCCCGCAGCAGATACGCAGTATTTT. It codes for CASSLGLSSPAADTQYF.

This clonotype has just a few counts. The chain is built from TRBV20-1 and TRBJ2-3; D is ambiguous. The CDR3 has 16 residues. The V gene lost 2 bases and the J gene lost 0 bases, with 15 bases spanning the gap. Germline loops: CDR1 DFQATT, CDR2 SNEGSKA (reference sequence). The CDR3 spells CSARTPTTPSTDTQYF. The CDR3 DNA sequence: TGCAGTGCTAGAACCCCAACGACACCTAGCACAGATACGCAGTATTTT.

The V call is TRBV27, the J call TRBJ2-1, with D unresolved. Trimming took off 2 bases at V and 9 bases at J, with 14 bases between the two ends. This CDR3 comprises 14 residues. Looked up from germline, CDR1 is MNHEY and CDR2 is SMNVEV (reference sequence). DNA for the CDR3: TGTGCCAGCAGTTTACCTACCAGGCCCACTGAGCAGTTCTTC. Its translation is CASSLPTRPTEQFF.

This clonotype is a singleton in its sample. This rearrangement joins TRBV10-1 to TRBJ2-2; 8 nucleotides match TRBD1. V gave up 5 bases and J gave up 4 bases; unmatched junction bases: 3. The CDR3 totals 14 residues. Looked up from germline, CDR1 is WNHNN and CDR2 is SYGVQD (reference sequence). CDR3 DNA sequence: TGCGCCAGCAGTCAGGACAGGGCCACCGGGGAGCTGTTTTTT. This sequence encodes CASSQDRATGELFF.

V gene TRBV12-3 or TRBV12-4 combines with J gene TRBJ2-7; possibly TRBD2 for D (6 bases). V lost 4 bases and J 6 bases, leaving 22 bases between the germline ends. The CDR3 has 16 residues. The CDR3 nucleotides read TGTGCCAGCAGTTCTCAGAGGGCGGGAATAGCTATCGAGCAGTACTTC. Its translation is CASSSQRAGIAIEQYF.

The V and J genes are TRBV7-3 and TRBJ2-2; D is undetermined. The CDR3 sequence is 15 residues long. V was clipped by 6 bases and J by 0 bases, with 11 bases between them. Germline V lookup: CDR1 SGHTA, CDR2 FQGTGA. The CDR3 DNA reads TGTGCCAGCAGGTTCGGGTCCTCGAACACCGGGGAGCTGTTTTTT. Residues: CASRFGSSNTGELFF.

There are a few counts of this clonotype. V gene TRBV24-1 combines with J gene TRBJ2-3, with 10 nucleotides matching TRBD1. J was trimmed by 1 base and V by 7 bases; bases with no gene match: 10. The CDR3 has 17 amino acids. Germline lookup yields CDR1 KGHDR and CDR2 SFDVKD. DNA for the CDR3: TGTGCCACCAGGCCGACACCCGGGACAGGGGGCACAGATACGCAGTATTTT. Translated: CATRPTPGTGGTDTQYF.

A few counts support this clonotype. The CDR3 sequence is CASLHRGQYDEQFF. Here the CDR3 DNA reads TGTGCCAGCCTACACAGGGGTCAGTACGATGAGCAGTTCTTC. The chain uses TRBV28 and TRBJ2-1; TRBD1 aligns across 7 bases. The CDR3 totals 14 residues. V shed 8 bases, J shed 8 bases, and the junction held 12 bases outside the gene matches. The V gene's germline CDR1 is MDHEN and CDR2 SYDVKM.

This clonotype has just a few counts. The chain employs TRBV7-6 and TRBJ2-7, with D possibly TRBD1 on 6 matching bases. V lost 5 bases and J lost 2, with 10 bases in between. The CDR3 length is 13 residues. Germline V gene data show CDR1 as SGHVS and CDR2 as FNYEAQ. The DNA of the CDR3 is TGTGCCAGCAGCAAGGGGACACCCTACGAGCAGTACTTC. Translating it yields CASSKGTPYEQYF.

This chain joins TRBV28 and TRBJ2-1; the match to TRBD1 covers 8 bases. There are 13 residues in the CDR3. With V trimmed by 10 bases and J by 0 bases, 2 bases remained unmatched. Per germline, CDR1 MDHEN and CDR2 SYDVKM. CDR3 bases: TGTGCCATCACAGGGGGCTCCTACAATGAGCAGTTCTTC. Protein sequence: CAITGGSYNEQFF.

This clonotype was observed a few times. The chain recombines TRBV4-3 with TRBJ1-1; no definite D call. Trimming took 0 bases from V and 9 from J, leaving 11 bases between them. This CDR3 is 13 amino acids long. CDR1 LGHNA and CDR2 YSLEER come from the germline V gene. The CDR3 protein is CASSQELGPQAFF. For the CDR3, the DNA is TGCGCCAGCAGCCAAGAGTTAGGGCCCCAAGCTTTCTTT.

This clonotype has more than one count but fewer than ten. J is TRBJ1-2 and V is TRBV12-3 or TRBV12-4, with unresolved D. This CDR3 comprises 12 residues. V gave up 7 bases and J gave up 4 bases, with 10 bases separating them. CDR3 DNA: TGTGCCAGCACCCCCGGACCCTATGGCTACACCTTC. Translating gives CASTPGPYGYTF.